One sample yielded the 2 T cell receptor beta chains listed below, sequenced in a study of response to subunit inactivated influenza vaccine. TCRdb reprocessed the RT-PCR reads with MiXCR, giving one entry per CDR3 protein. The data show about 480,000 distinct CDR3 sequences, with about 25% seen just once and approximately 2% held by the top ten. The source was CD4+ T cells sorted from PBMCs, collected more than 4 days after vaccination. Receptors originate from a middle-aged man who received an inactivated influenza vaccine.

The CDR3, as DNA: TGCAGTGCTAGACCGGGACTAGGTCGGTACGAGCAGTACTTC. This encodes CSARPGLGRYEQYF. The chain combines TRBV20-1 with TRBJ2-7, with TRBD2 matching 8 bases. This CDR3 comprises 14 residues. V lost 2 bases and J lost 4; bases outside the gene matches: 7. In germline, CDR1 is DFQATT, CDR2 SNEGSKA (reference sequence).

The chain joins TRBV7-9 to TRBJ2-3, with 8 bases aligning to TRBD2. The germline V gene encodes CDR1 SEHNR and CDR2 FQNEAQ (reference sequence). CDR3 length: 17 residues. The J segment lost 1 base and the V segment lost 5 bases, leaving 11 bases of the junction unmatched. The CDR3 DNA is TGTGCCAGCAGCCCAACGGGGCGGGGGGCCGGCACAGATACGCAGTATTTT. Translating gives CASSPTGRGAGTDTQYF.